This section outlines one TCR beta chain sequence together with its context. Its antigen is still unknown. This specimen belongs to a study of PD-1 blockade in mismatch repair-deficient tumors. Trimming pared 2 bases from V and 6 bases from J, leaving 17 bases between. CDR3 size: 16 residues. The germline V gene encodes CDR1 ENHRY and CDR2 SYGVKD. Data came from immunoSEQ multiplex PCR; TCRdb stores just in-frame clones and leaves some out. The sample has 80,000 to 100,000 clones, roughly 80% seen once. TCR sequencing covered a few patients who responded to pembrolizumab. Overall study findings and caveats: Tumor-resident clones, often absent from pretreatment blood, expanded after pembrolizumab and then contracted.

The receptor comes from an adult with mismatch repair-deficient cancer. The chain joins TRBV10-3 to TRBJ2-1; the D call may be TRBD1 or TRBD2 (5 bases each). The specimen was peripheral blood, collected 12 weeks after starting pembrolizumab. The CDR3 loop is CAISEGASGKLNEQFF. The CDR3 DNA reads TGTGCCATCAGTGAGGGGGCCAGCGGTAAACTCAATGAGCAGTTCTTC.